The rows below give T cell receptor beta chains drawn from one sample of a study of blood T cells in healthy people across ages. MiXCR was run by TCRdb on the 5' RACE reads, yielding one entry per CDR3 protein. This sample carries roughly 680,000 distinct CDR3 sequences, about half of them seen once, and the ten largest clones take roughly 34%. The material sequenced was blood. These receptors all stem from a woman aged 55-70 years in good health. The CDR3 runs from the conserved cysteine through the conserved F or W. A D gene is named only where the DNA matches it firmly. Only part of the rows carry a size: once, few, many, or a class if the clone is expanded.

clone_size	v_call	d_call	j_call	cdr3_nt	cdr3_aa
-	TRBV13	-	TRBJ2-7	TGTGCCAGCAGCTTAGGCCGCGTGGTCTACGAGCAGTACTTC	CASSLGRVVYEQYF
-	TRBV4-3	-	TRBJ2-7	TGCGCCAGCAGCCAAGGGTGGGACGGGGCCTACAATGAGCAGTACTTC	CASSQGWDGAYNEQYF
-	TRBV11-1	TRBD2	TRBJ2-7	TGTGCCAGCAGCTTGGGGGGGACTAGCGGGATCTACGAGCAGTACTTC	CASSLGGTSGIYEQYF
-	TRBV3-1	TRBD1	TRBJ1-2	TGTGCCAGCAGCCAGATGACAGGGGGATTCTATGGCTACACCTTC	CASSQMTGGFYGYTF
few	TRBV28	-	TRBJ2-7	TGTGCCAGCCGGACAGCCTCCTACGAGCAGTACTTC	CASRTASYEQYF
few	TRBV10-3	TRBD2	TRBJ2-5	TGTGCCATCTCTTCTAGCGGGGAGACCCAGTACTTC	CAISSSGETQYF
-	TRBV29-1	TRBD2	TRBJ2-5	TGCAGCGTTGAACGGGACGGGGGGTACCAAGAGGCCCAGTACTTC	CSVERDGGYQEAQYF
-	TRBV29-1	-	TRBJ1-1	TGCAGCGGTAAAGGGGGAGGTGAGCGGACTGAAGCTTTCTTT	CSGKGGGERTEAFF
-	TRBV9	TRBD1	TRBJ2-1	TGTGCCAGCAGCCCTAGGACAGGGTTTAATGAGCAGTTCTTC	CASSPRTGFNEQFF
-	TRBV30	TRBD1	TRBJ2-1	TGTGCCTGGAGTCGGGGACAGGGATTAAATGAGCAGTTCTTC	CAWSRGQGLNEQFF
-	TRBV2	-	TRBJ2-1	TGTGCCAGCAGTGGGTGGCGGGAATCCTACAATGAGCAGTTCTTC	CASSGWRESYNEQFF
-	TRBV9	-	TRBJ2-6	TGTGCCAGCAGCTTCACGGGCCCTGTTAGGGCTGGGGCCAACGTCCTGACTTTC	CASSFTGPVRAGANVLTF
few	TRBV29-1	-	TRBJ2-1	TGCAGCGTCCTGACAGGTTCCCAACTTAGGAATGAGCAGTTCTTC	CSVLTGSQLRNEQFF
-	TRBV6-5	TRBD2	TRBJ2-3	TGTGCCAGCAAAACCCGGCCTCAGCGGGGGGATACGCAGTATTTT	CASKTRPQRGDTQYF
-	TRBV7-2	TRBD2	TRBJ2-3	TGTGCCAGCAGCCCGCGGACTAGCGGGAGGACAGATACGCAGTATTTT	CASSPRTSGRTDTQYF
few	TRBV4-2	-	TRBJ2-1	TGTGCCAGCAGCCAAGATCTAACGGGAGTTCTTCAAAATGAGCAGTTCTTC	CASSQDLTGVLQNEQFF
-	TRBV7-2	-	TRBJ1-2	TGTGCCAGCAGCTTACATGGGACTGGCTACACCTTC	CASSLHGTGYTF
once	TRBV4-3	-	TRBJ1-1	TGCGCCAGCAGCCAACGAATCGACGAGGGGGCTTTCTTT	CASSQRIDEGAFF
-	TRBV5-5	TRBD2	TRBJ2-3	TGTACCAACAGGCTAGCGGCTAGCACAGATACGCAGTATTTT	CTNRLAASTDTQYF
-	TRBV5-1	-	TRBJ2-2	TGCGCCAGCAGCCCTGGGCCAGGGGGGTGCACCGGGGAGCTGTTTTTT	CASSPGPGGCTGELFF
-	TRBV5-1	TRBD1	TRBJ2-1	TGCGCCAGCAGCTCCCGGACAGGGAGCAATGAGCAGTTCTTC	CASSSRTGSNEQFF
few	TRBV7-3	TRBD1	TRBJ2-1	TGTGCCAGCAGCCTAGACAGGGGATCCCACAATGAGCAGTTCTTC	CASSLDRGSHNEQFF
-	TRBV2	-	TRBJ2-3	TGTGCCAGCAGTGATCAAGGACTGACGACGACAGATACGCAGTATTTT	CASSDQGLTTTDTQYF
few	TRBV7-2	-	TRBJ2-6	TGTGCCAGCAGCTCTTCAACTACTGGGGCCAACGTCCTGACTTTC	CASSSSTTGANVLTF
few	TRBV7-2	TRBD2	TRBJ2-7	TGTGCCAGCAGCTTAGGGGGACTAGCGGGGAACTACGAGCAGTACTTC	CASSLGGLAGNYEQYF
-	TRBV14	TRBD1	TRBJ1-6	TGTGCCAGCAGCCAGGACAGGGGTCGGTCACCCCTCCACTTT	CASSQDRGRSPLHF
-	TRBV9	-	TRBJ2-7	TGTGCCAGCAGCGTAGGCCCAGGCACCACCTACGAGCAGTACTTC	CASSVGPGTTYEQYF
few	TRBV7-2	TRBD2	TRBJ2-1	TGTGCTAGCAGCCCGGGACTAGCGGTTGGTGAGCAGTTCTTC	CASSPGLAVGEQFF
-	TRBV20-1	TRBD1	TRBJ2-3	TGCAGTGCTAGAGATGTGGGACAGGGCACAGATACGCAGTATTTT	CSARDVGQGTDTQYF
many	TRBV29-1	-	TRBJ2-7	TGCAGCGTTGAAGGAACGGACTACGAGCAGTACTTC	CSVEGTDYEQYF
few	TRBV7-2	-	TRBJ2-3	TGTGCCAGCAGCAACCAGGGAAGCACAGATACGCAGTATTTT	CASSNQGSTDTQYF
few	TRBV20-1	TRBD2	TRBJ2-5	TGCAGTGCTAGTCCTATTAGCGGGACCGGAGAGACCCAGTACTTC	CSASPISGTGETQYF
few	TRBV20-1	TRBD1	TRBJ2-4	TGCAGTGCTTCACCCCCGGGACAGGGGATTCAGTACTTC	CSASPPGQGIQYF
-	TRBV28	-	TRBJ2-7	TGTGCCAGCAGCCCGAACTACCCCCGGGCGGACGAGCAGTACTTC	CASSPNYPRADEQYF
-	TRBV7-2	-	TRBJ1-5	TGTGCCAGCAGCTTGGGCAGCGGCCTACCGCAGCCCCAGCATTTT	CASSLGSGLPQPQHF
once	TRBV2	-	TRBJ2-2	TGTGCCAGCAGTGGTACTTACACCGGGGAGCTGTTTTTT	CASSGTYTGELFF
-	TRBV10-3	TRBD2	TRBJ2-1	TGTGCCACCGGGGACCCCGCGACTAGCGGGAGATCGAATGAGCAGTTCTTC	CATGDPATSGRSNEQFF
-	TRBV7-2	-	TRBJ2-7	TGTGCCAGCAGCTTACGGGCGGAGAGGTTGTACGAGCAGTACTTC	CASSLRAERLYEQYF
-	TRBV3-1	TRBD2	TRBJ2-1	TGTGCCAGCAGCCTAGCGGGAGGCTTAAACAATGAGCAGTTCTTC	CASSLAGGLNNEQFF
-	TRBV15	-	TRBJ2-3	TGTGCCACCAGCCCTGGAAGGAGTGATACGCAGTATTTT	CATSPGRSDTQYF
-	TRBV5-8	-	TRBJ2-1	TGTGCCAGCAGCTTGTATAAGGGGACCAACAATGAGCAGTTCTTC	CASSLYKGTNNEQFF
-	TRBV20-1	-	TRBJ2-1	TGCAGTGCTATTCGTTACTCCTACAATGAGCAGTTCTTC	CSAIRYSYNEQFF
-	TRBV6-2/TRBV6-3	-	TRBJ2-7	TGTGCCAGCAGTTACTCCCCGGGGTGGTCCTACGAGCAGTACTTC	CASSYSPGWSYEQYF
few	TRBV7-9	-	TRBJ1-4	TGTGCCAGCAGCAGCTCTGGTCGGGAGGCTAATGAAAAACTGTTTTTT	CASSSSGREANEKLFF
-	TRBV20-1	TRBD2	TRBJ2-5	TGCAGTGCTAGAGCTTTTCCCGGGACTAGCGGGAGAGTAGAGACCCAGTACTTC	CSARAFPGTSGRVETQYF
few	TRBV4-1	TRBD2	TRBJ2-5	TGCGCCAGCAGCCAATTGACTAGCGGGAGAGGAGAGACCCAGTACTTC	CASSQLTSGRGETQYF
few	TRBV20-1	TRBD2	TRBJ2-4	TGCAGTGCTGACCAAGCGGGAGGGCGGAACATTCAGTACTTC	CSADQAGGRNIQYF
-	TRBV5-1	TRBD1	TRBJ2-7	TGCGCCAGCAGTCTCGGTGGGACAGGGGGCTGGGATGAGCAGTACTTC	CASSLGGTGGWDEQYF
once	TRBV27	TRBD1	TRBJ2-5	TGTGCCAGCAGTTCCCCCGGGACAGGGGGCAGGAAGACCCAGTACTTC	CASSSPGTGGRKTQYF
-	TRBV7-9	TRBD2	TRBJ2-3	TGTGCCAGCAGCTCCGGACTAGCGTATTTT	CASSSGLAYF